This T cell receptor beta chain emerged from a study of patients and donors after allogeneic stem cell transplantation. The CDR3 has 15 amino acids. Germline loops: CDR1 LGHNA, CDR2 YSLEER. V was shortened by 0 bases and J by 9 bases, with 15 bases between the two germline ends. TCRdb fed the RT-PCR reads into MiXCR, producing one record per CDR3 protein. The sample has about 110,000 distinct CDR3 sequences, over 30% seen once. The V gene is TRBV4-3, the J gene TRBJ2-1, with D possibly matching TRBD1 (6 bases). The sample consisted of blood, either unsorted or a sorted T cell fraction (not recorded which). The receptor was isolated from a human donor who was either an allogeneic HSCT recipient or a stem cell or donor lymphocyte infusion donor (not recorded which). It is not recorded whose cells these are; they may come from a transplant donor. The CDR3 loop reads CASSQDVVRGIEQFF. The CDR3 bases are TGCGCCAGCAGCCAAGATGTCGTCAGGGGAATTGAGCAGTTCTTC.